These T cell receptor beta chains were read from a single sample in a study of naive and memory T cell subsets. TCRdb reprocessed the UMI-ligation and nested PCR reads with MiXCR, giving one entry per CDR3 protein. The sample has 70,000 to 95,000 distinct CDR3 sequences; roughly 7% are singletons. Sequencing was done on a sample of central memory CD4+ T cells from blood. All receptors derive from a human donor in good health. CDR3s include the opening cysteine and the closing phenylalanine or tryptophan. The order of the fields is D gene, V gene, clone size, J gene, CDR3 protein, CDR3 DNA. D genes are given only for firm matches. Where a row states a size, it is once, few, many or the class of an expanded clone; other rows omit it.

>.|TRBV20-1|many|TRBJ1-5
CSASGQISNQPQHF
TGCAGTGCTTCCGGACAGATTTCGAATCAGCCCCAGCATTTT
>TRBD1|TRBV4-1|many|TRBJ2-3
CASSQQTGWQDTQYF
TGCGCCAGCAGCCAACAGACAGGGTGGCAAGATACGCAGTATTTT
>TRBD1|TRBV5-1|many|TRBJ1-6
CASSSNQPGQMGSPLHF
TGCGCCAGCAGCTCGAACCAACCGGGACAGATGGGTTCACCCCTCCACTTT
>TRBD1|TRBV18|many|TRBJ1-3
CASSPAGQVYTIYF
TGTGCCAGCTCTCCGGCCGGACAGGTCTACACCATATATTTT
>.|TRBV11-3|many|TRBJ2-2
CASTPQHTGELFF
TGTGCCAGCACGCCACAGCACACCGGGGAGCTGTTTTTT
>TRBD2|TRBV12-3/TRBV12-4|.|TRBJ2-1
CASSLSAGVIRWDEQFF
TGTGCCAGCAGTTTATCGGCGGGGGTAATCAGGTGGGATGAGCAGTTCTTC
>TRBD1|TRBV6-2/TRBV6-3|.|TRBJ2-1
CASASSGGSERFF
TGTGCCAGCGCCTCCTCAGGGGGAAGTGAGCGGTTCTTC
>.|TRBV20-1|many|TRBJ1-5
CSARKSGSSNQPQHF
TGCAGTGCTAGAAAATCAGGGAGTAGCAATCAGCCCCAGCATTTT
>TRBD1|TRBV7-2|many|TRBJ1-2
CASSLTRDRPLKDYTF
TGTGCCAGCAGCTTAACGCGGGACAGGCCTCTTAAGGACTACACCTTC
>.|TRBV20-1|.|TRBJ1-6
CSARDLEQTENSPLHF
TGCAGTGCTAGAGATCTGGAGCAGACCGAAAATTCACCCCTCCACTTT
>.|TRBV27|many|TRBJ2-3
CASSTPSTDTQYF
TGTGCCAGCAGCACACCGAGCACAGATACGCAGTATTTT
>TRBD2|TRBV15|few|TRBJ2-3
CATSRDTSGWDSTDTQYF
TGTGCCACCAGCAGAGATACTAGCGGGTGGGACAGCACAGATACGCAGTATTTT
>.|TRBV3-1|many|TRBJ2-5
CASSHHQAGKGTQYF
TGTGCCAGCAGCCACCATCAAGCAGGAAAAGGGACCCAGTACTTC
>.|TRBV2|.|TRBJ2-3
CASRMVVGDTQYF
TGTGCCAGCAGAATGGTGGTGGGAGATACGCAGTATTTC
>.|TRBV28|few|TRBJ1-1
CASSLGPRGAFF
TGTGCCAGCAGTCTGGGGCCCCGGGGAGCTTTCTTT
>TRBD2|TRBV5-1|many|TRBJ2-1
CASSPQVAGVGEQFF
TGCGCCAGCAGCCCCCAGGTAGCGGGAGTGGGTGAGCAGTTCTTC
>TRBD2|TRBV7-2|many|TRBJ2-7
CASSLEGLAAYEQYF
TGTGCCAGCAGCTTAGAAGGACTAGCGGCCTACGAGCAGTACTTC
>.|TRBV28|few|TRBJ2-7
CATRWQESSYEQYF
TGTGCCACGCGGTGGCAGGAAAGCTCCTACGAGCAGTACTTC
>TRBD2|TRBV28|.|TRBJ2-7
CASSLGTSGEYEQYF
TGTGCCAGCAGTCTCGGGACTAGCGGGGAGTACGAGCAGTACTTC
>.|TRBV4-3|.|TRBJ2-7
CASSQARWGHYEQYF
TGCGCCAGCAGCCAAGCTCGCTGGGGACACTACGAGCAGTACTTC
>.|TRBV20-1|many|TRBJ2-3
CSARAGGATDTQYF
TGCAGTGCTAGAGCAGGCGGGGCAACAGATACGCAGTATTTT
>TRBD1|TRBV10-3|many|TRBJ1-5
CAISEKQGDQPQHF
TGTGCCATCAGTGAGAAACAGGGGGATCAGCCCCAGCATTTT
>.|TRBV6-2/TRBV6-3|many|TRBJ1-5
CASSYRSGSQPQHF
TGTGCCAGCAGTTACCGGAGCGGCAGTCAGCCCCAGCATTTT
>.|TRBV27|many|TRBJ2-3
CASSSWGSTDTQYF
TGTGCCAGCAGTTCTTGGGGGAGCACAGATACGCAGTATTTT
>.|TRBV11-1|.|TRBJ1-1
CASSSKPGFWAFF
TGTGCCAGCAGTTCTAAACCGGGATTTTGGGCTTTCTTT
>.|TRBV12-5|few|TRBJ1-5
CASGPIGGVQPQHF
TGTGCTAGTGGCCCTATAGGGGGGGTGCAGCCCCAGCATTTT
>.|TRBV10-2|many|TRBJ2-7
CASSESIGEQYF
TGCGCCAGCAGTGAGTCGATCGGGGAGCAGTACTTC
>.|TRBV3-1|few|TRBJ2-5
CASSLHDSSQETQYF
TGTGCCAGCAGCCTCCATGACAGCTCCCAAGAGACCCAGTACTTC
>TRBD2|TRBV30|.|TRBJ2-3
CAWSGGGSATQYF
TGTGCCTGGAGTGGGGGCGGGAGTGCTACGCAGTATTTT
>TRBD2|TRBV2|.|TRBJ2-3
CASCGSGDTQYF
TGTGCCAGCTGCGGGAGTGGGGATACGCAGTATTTT
>.|TRBV6-6|.|TRBJ2-5
CASSPPAQETQYF
TGTGCCAGCAGCCCACCCGCACAAGAGACCCAGTACTTC
>.|TRBV4-1|many|TRBJ1-5
CASSHAGRMGNQPQHF
TGCGCCAGCAGCCACGCCGGACGGATGGGCAATCAGCCCCAGCATTTT
>.|TRBV21-1|many|TRBJ2-1
CASSKVSRLLTSYNEQFF
TGTGCCAGCAGCAAAGTGTCGCGGCTGCTGACCTCCTACAATGAGCAGTTCTTC
>TRBD1|TRBV7-3|.|TRBJ2-3
CASSLTPTGGVDTQYF
TGTGCCAGCAGCTTAACCCCGACAGGGGGGGTAGATACGCAGTATTTT
>TRBD2|TRBV29-1|.|TRBJ2-5
CSVFKGLAGSPETQYF
TGCAGCGTCTTCAAGGGGCTAGCGGGATCCCCGGAGACCCAGTACTTC
>.|TRBV4-3|many|TRBJ2-2
CASSQEAPTAGGELFF
TGCGCCAGCAGCCAAGAGGCACCGACCGCGGGCGGGGAGCTGTTTTTT
>.|TRBV12-3/TRBV12-4|.|TRBJ2-2
CASSRDTLTGELFF
TGTGCCAGCAGTCGCGACACCCTCACCGGGGAGCTGTTTTTT
>.|TRBV3-1|many|TRBJ1-6
CASSPQQTNSPLHF
TGTGCCAGCAGCCCCCAACAGACTAATTCACCCCTCCACTTT
>TRBD1|TRBV12-3/TRBV12-4|few|TRBJ1-2
CASSRTGAGYGYTF
TGTGCCAGCAGCCGGACAGGGGCGGGCTATGGCTACACCTTC
>TRBD1|TRBV20-1|many|TRBJ1-1
CSARSPRGDSEAFF
TGCAGTGCTAGATCCCCAAGGGGGGACAGTGAAGCTTTCTTT
>.|TRBV14|many|TRBJ2-3
CASSGGGYSTQYF
TGTGCCAGCAGCGGGGGCGGATATAGTACGCAGTATTTT
>.|TRBV11-2|few|TRBJ2-6
CASSFLRQALAGANVLTF
TGTGCCAGCAGCTTCCTCCGACAGGCCTTAGCTGGGGCCAACGTCCTGACTTTC